The 20 T cell receptor beta chains in this list originate from one sample, sequenced in a study of shared clonotypes between healthy human individuals. TCRdb's table, derived via immunoSEQ multiplex PCR, lists solely in-frame clones and lacks some. The sample consists of some 500,000 clones, 79% of them appearing once. Sequencing was done on a sample of PBMCs. These TCRs come from a middle-aged woman in good health. Some clones in this sample may be carry-over from other donors' samples.

This chain joins TRBV6-1 and TRBJ1-5, with TRBD1 matching 7 bases. Germline-derived CDR1 and CDR2 are MNHNS and SASEGT. J gave up 3 bases and V 4 bases, and 12 bases lay outside the gene matches. CDR3 length: 17 amino acids. Written as DNA, the CDR3 is TGTGCCAGCAGTGGAAGCCGACAGGGATGGGACAATCAGCCCCAGCATTTT. Protein: CASSGSRQGWDNQPQHF.

The rearrangement joins TRBV11-2 to TRBJ1-2; D remains unclear. The CDR3 extends over 12 amino acids. The V gene's germline CDR1 is SGHAT and CDR2 FQNNGV. V was pared by 6 bases and J by 4 bases, with 9 bases between. DNA for the CDR3: TGTGCCAGCAGAAGTCTAACCTATGGCTACACCTTC. Its protein is CASRSLTYGYTF.

This clone came up a few times. This chain links TRBV10-3 with TRBJ1-2; TRBD1 agrees at 11 bases. The J segment lost 2 bases and the V segment lost 1 base, leaving 3 bases of the junction unmatched. Germline V gene lookup returns CDR1 ENHRY and CDR2 SYGVKD. The CDR3 totals 16 residues. CDR3 in amino acids: CAISEYRDRGNYGYTF. The CDR3, as DNA: TGTGCCATCAGTGAGTACCGGGACAGGGGGAACTATGGCTACACCTTC.

The chain carries TRBV27 and TRBJ2-7, with 11 bases that match TRBD1. Germline assignment: CDR1 MNHEY and CDR2 SMNVEV (reference sequence). The ends lost 4 bases at V and 4 bases at J; junction bases unmatched: 12. This CDR3 spans 17 amino acids. The CDR3 spells CASSSRQTGTGGYEQYF. The CDR3 nucleotides read TGTGCCAGCAGTTCGCGGCAAACCGGGACAGGGGGTTACGAGCAGTACTTC.

The chain employs TRBV4-2 and TRBJ2-3; 7 bases fit TRBD2. The germline CDR1 and CDR2 sequences are LGHNA and YNFKEQ. The CDR3 loop spans 15 amino acids. Germline trimming cut 0 bases from V and 3 bases from J; bases unmatched to any gene: 3. The CDR3, as DNA: TGTGCCAGCAGCCAAGAGCGGGAGTGGACAGATACGCAGTATTTT. Its translation is CASSQEREWTDTQYF.

V and J are TRBV5-1 and TRBJ1-1, with D hard to call. V gave up 4 bases and J gave up 3 bases, with 10 bases separating them. CDR3 length equals 13 residues. Germline CDR1 is SGHRS and CDR2 is YFSETQ. The CDR3 spells CASSRARDTEAFF. The CDR3 bases are TGCGCCAGCAGCCGTGCTAGGGACACTGAAGCTTTCTTT. Complete variable domain (other parts from reference TRBV5-1 and TRBJ1-1): KAGVTQTPRYLIKTRGQQVTLSCSPISGHRSVSWYQQTPGQGLQFLFEYFSETQRNKGNFPGRFSGRQFSNSRSEMNVSTLELGDSALYLCASSRARDTEAFFGQGTRLTVV.

The CDR3 protein is CASSISLSGGTDTQYF. CDR3 in DNA: TGTGCCAGTAGTATTTCCCTTAGCGGCGGCACAGATACGCAGTATTTT. The chain uses TRBV19 and TRBJ2-3; tentative D call: TRBD2 (6 bases). The germline V and J ends were trimmed by 3 bases and 1 base, with 14 bases remaining between them. In germline, CDR1 is LNHDA, CDR2 SQIVND (reference sequence). The CDR3 spans 16 residues.

The chain links TRBV2 to TRBJ1-4; possibly TRBD1 for D (5 bases). The CDR3 spans 13 residues. The ends were cut back, 5 bases at V and 14 bases at J, with 18 bases in the middle. Germline V gene sequence: CDR1 SNHLY, CDR2 FYNNEI. The DNA for the CDR3 is TGTGCCAGCAGTCCCGGACTCAGGGAGGTGCTGTTTTTT. Translation: CASSPGLREVLFF.

Concerning this clone itself: Other DNA variants within this sample encode the same CDR3. V and J are TRBV6-6 and TRBJ2-3; weak D call: TRBD1 (5 bases). The CDR3 is made up of 15 amino acids. CDR1 MNHNY and CDR2 SVGAGI come from the germline V gene (reference sequence). V dropped 4 bases and J dropped 3 bases, with 14 bases sitting between them. The CDR3 DNA is TGTGCCAGCAGTTCCCACTCCGACAGAACAGATACGCAGTATTTT. Its translation: CASSSHSDRTDTQYF.

V usage is TRBV6-5 and J usage is TRBJ2-1, with TRBD2 as a possible D gene (5 bases). Germline V gene lookup returns CDR1 MNHEY and CDR2 SVGAGI. CDR3 length equals 13 residues. With 4 bases removed from V and 4 bases from J, the gap between germline ends came to 8 bases. CDR3: CASSSRGYNEQFF. Written as DNA, the CDR3 is TGTGCCAGCAGTTCCCGGGGATACAATGAGCAGTTCTTC.

J is TRBJ1-2 and V is TRBV4-1; tentatively, D is TRBD1 (6 bases). This CDR3 comprises 15 residues. V was clipped by 8 bases and J by 4 bases, with 20 bases between them. Germline lookup yields CDR1 MGHRA and CDR2 YSYEKL. The CDR3 region is CASSAGYRVAYGYTF. The CDR3, as DNA: TGCGCCAGCTCCGCCGGGTACAGGGTCGCCTATGGCTACACCTTC.

CDR3 nucleotide sequence: TGTGCCAGCAGCCCCGGGACAGGGTCCAATCAGCCCCAGCATTTT. Its protein is CASSPGTGSNQPQHF. The rearrangement uses TRBV5-4 and TRBJ1-5, with 9 positions matching TRBD1. J gave up 3 bases and V 4 bases, and 5 bases lay outside the gene matches. Germline lookup yields CDR1 SGHNT and CDR2 YYREEE (reference sequence). The CDR3 totals 15 residues.

The chain has TRBV6-6 and TRBJ1-6, with D unclear. The CDR3 consists of 15 residues. Germline CDR1 MNHNY, CDR2 SVGAGI (reference sequence). V gave up 2 bases and J gave up 0 bases, with 5 bases separating them. The CDR3 nucleotides are TGTGCCAGCAGTTACCGGAGCTCCTATAATTCACCCCTCCACTTT. This encodes CASSYRSSYNSPLHF.

J is TRBJ2-5 and V is TRBV6-6, with TRBD2 as a possible D gene (6 bases). Germline V CDR1 and CDR2: MNHNY, SVGAGI (reference sequence). V lost 4 bases, J lost 4 bases, and 10 bases lay in between. The CDR3 has 13 amino acids. CDR3: CASSSQGGETQYF. The CDR3 coding sequence is TGTGCCAGCAGTTCCCAGGGAGGAGAGACCCAGTACTTC.

This clone has a single count. J is TRBJ2-7 and V is TRBV10-2, with TRBD1 matching 8 bases. CDR1 is WSHSY and CDR2 is SAAADI in the germline V gene. V was clipped by 4 bases and J by 7 bases; unmatched bases: 6. This CDR3 spans 13 amino acids. The CDR3: CASSVGDRSEQYF. The CDR3 DNA reads TGCGCCAGCAGTGTTGGGGACAGGAGTGAGCAGTACTTC.

The gene calls are TRBV19 and TRBJ1-4, with D possibly matching TRBD1 (5 bases). The CDR3 is 14 amino acids. V gave up 3 bases and J gave up 7 bases, with 12 bases separating them. From germline, CDR1 is LNHDA and CDR2 SQIVND (reference sequence). CDR3 DNA: TGTGCCAGTAGTATCGGGCAAAGGGGTGAAAAACTGTTTTTT. Translating gives CASSIGQRGEKLFF.

This clone was counted a few times. This chain joins TRBV6-5 and TRBJ2-1; D is uncertain. This CDR3 contains 16 residues. Germline V CDR1 and CDR2: MNHEY, SVGAGI. V lost 0 bases and J lost 7, with 16 bases in between. The CDR3 sequence is CASSYSSTKGENEQFF. CDR3 sequence (DNA): TGTGCCAGCAGTTACTCGTCAACTAAGGGTGAGAATGAGCAGTTCTTC.

This clone was seen more than once but under ten times. V and J are TRBV20-1 and TRBJ1-1; D ambiguous. The germline gives CDR1 DFQATT, CDR2 SNEGSKA (reference sequence). Trimming pared 2 bases from V and 4 bases from J, leaving 5 bases between. The CDR3 sequence is 11 residues long. CDR3 region: CSARPTTEAFF. The CDR3 bases are TGCAGTGCTAGACCGACCACTGAAGCTTTCTTT.

The chain links TRBV29-1 to TRBJ1-2; 10 bases line up with TRBD1. The CDR3 runs to 12 residues. V shed 7 bases and J 7 bases; nucleotides not matched to a gene: 6. Per the germline V gene, CDR1 is SQVTM and CDR2 is ANQGSEA. The DNA for the CDR3 is TGCAGCGCCGGGACAGGGGACTCTGGCTACACCTTC. It encodes CSAGTGDSGYTF.

The chain recombines TRBV28 with TRBJ1-1, with 7 bases identical to TRBD1. Trimming removed 6 bases from V and 2 bases from J; junction bases left unmatched: 12. The germline CDR1 and CDR2 sequences are MDHEN and SYDVKM. This CDR3 has 16 amino acids. The CDR3 protein is CASRYRGWGINTEAFF. In DNA, the CDR3 is TGTGCCAGCAGGTACAGGGGTTGGGGTATTAACACTGAAGCTTTCTTT. The full variable domain, with the rest looked up from reference TRBV28 and TRBJ1-1, is DVKVTQSSRYLVKRTGEKVFLECVQDMDHENMFWYRQDPGLGLRLIYFSYDVKMKEKGDIPEGYSVSREKKERFSLILESASTNQTSMYLCASRYRGWGINTEAFFGQGTRLTVV.